This T cell receptor (beta chain) is from a study of cytomegalovirus exposure and HLA in healthy donors. The CDR3 is made up of 11 amino acids. Trimming shortened V by 5 bases and J by 5 bases, and 6 bases separated the two germline ends. Germline assignment: CDR1 LNHDA and CDR2 SQIVND (reference sequence). This PCR relied on a set of 60 Vbeta primers and 13 Jbeta primers. Only in-frame clones appear in the TCRdb table, and some are missing; sequencing was by immunoSEQ multiplex PCR. Here the sample spans about 150,000 clones, roughly 82% being singletons. This sequence originates from a man aged 25-45 years in good health and CMV-seropositive. The sample consisted of PBMCs. The V gene is TRBV19, the J gene TRBJ2-5; D is unclear. In DNA, the CDR3 is TGTGCCAGTAGTGGCAGGGAGACCCAGTACTTC. Translation gives CASSGRETQYF.